Below, 31 T cell receptor beta chains from the same sample are listed, as sequenced in a study of cytomegalovirus exposure and HLA in healthy donors. Measured with immunoSEQ multiplex PCR; TCRdb has only the in-frame clones, and not every one. Among over 100,000 clones, roughly 88% were seen once, and the ten largest hold roughly 6%. The sequenced sample consisted of PBMCs. These receptors came from a woman aged 18-30 years in good health and CMV-seropositive.

This sequence joins TRBV6-5 and TRBJ2-7, with 7 bases aligning to TRBD2. Germline assignment: CDR1 MNHEY and CDR2 SVGAGI. Losses at the gene ends were 5 bases for V and 3 bases for J; bases not matched to a gene: 7. The CDR3 is made up of 14 amino acids. CDR3 amino acids: CASSRWGGIYEQYF. CDR3 nucleotides: TGTGCCAGCAGTCGGTGGGGAGGGATCTACGAGCAGTACTTC.

This chain uses TRBV30 with TRBJ2-3, with 8 nucleotides matching TRBD1. The ends lost 6 bases at V and 6 bases at J; junction bases unmatched: 2. The length of the CDR3 is 11 residues. Germline CDR1 reads GTSNPN; CDR2 reads SVGIG (reference sequence). Written as DNA, the CDR3 is TGTGCCTGTGGGACAGGTGATACGCAGTATTTT. Protein: CACGTGDTQYF.

The count of this clone is one. The rearrangement links TRBV11-3 to TRBJ2-7; TRBD1 is a possible D gene (5 bases). CDR3 length: 13 residues. V was shortened by 5 bases and J by 4 bases, with 12 bases between the two germline ends. Germline-derived CDR1 and CDR2 are SGHNT and YENEEA. The CDR3 coding sequence is TGTGCCAGCAGCAACCCCCAGGGTTACGAGCAGTACTTC. Translating it yields CASSNPQGYEQYF. Full variable domain (rest looked up from reference TRBV11-3 and TRBJ2-7): EAGVVQSPRYKIIEKKQPVAFWCNPISGHNTLYWYLQNLGQGPELLIRYENEEAVDDSQLPKDRFSAERLKGVDSTLKIQPAELGDSAVYLCASSNPQGYEQYFGPGTRLTVT.

The gene calls are TRBV5-1 and TRBJ1-1; 10 nucleotides align to TRBD1. The CDR3 has 16 residues. Germline V lookup: CDR1 SGHRS, CDR2 YFSETQ. Losses at the gene ends were 4 bases for V and 1 base for J; bases not matched to a gene: 7. CDR3 in amino acids: CASSGRDRGWNTEAFF. The CDR3 bases are TGCGCCAGCAGCGGACGGGACAGGGGCTGGAACACTGAAGCTTTCTTT.

The chain links TRBV30 to TRBJ2-1; 7 nucleotides match TRBD2. The J segment lost 4 bases and the V segment lost 5 bases, leaving 2 bases of the junction unmatched. The CDR3 spans 12 residues. The germline CDR1 and CDR2 sequences are GTSNPN and SVGIG (reference sequence). This CDR3 reads CAWGRGYNEQFF. The CDR3 DNA is TGTGCCTGGGGGAGGGGTTACAATGAGCAGTTCTTC.

The chain has TRBV13 and TRBJ2-3, with 9 nucleotides matching TRBD2. Trimming at V came to 5 bases and at J to 3 bases, leaving 9 bases not matched to a gene. Germline CDR1 and CDR2: PRHDT and FYEKMQ (reference sequence). The CDR3 spans 16 residues. CDR3 protein: CASSREAGGPTDTQYF. CDR3 in DNA: TGTGCCAGCAGCCGGGAGGCGGGGGGGCCGACAGATACGCAGTATTTT.

This chain connects TRBV2 to TRBJ1-2; D remains unclear. Germline V gene sequence: CDR1 SNHLY, CDR2 FYNNEI. V was pared by 2 bases and J by 4 bases, with 11 bases between. CDR3 length: 14 residues. Here the CDR3 reads CASSERGKTYGYTF. The DNA of the CDR3 is TGTGCCAGCAGTGAACGCGGCAAAACCTATGGCTACACCTTC.

The chain uses TRBV18 and TRBJ1-3; D may be TRBD1 (6 bases). The germline CDR1 and CDR2 sequences are KGHSH and LQKENI. CDR3 length: 14 residues. V dropped 1 base and J dropped 5 bases, with 9 bases sitting between them. The CDR3 nucleotides are TGTGCCAGCTCACCACGGCAGGGGAGAAACACCATATATTTT. This encodes CASSPRQGRNTIYF.

The chain carries TRBV30 and TRBJ2-4, with a weak D call TRBD2 (6 bases). Between the trimmed V and J ends, which lost 0 bases and 2 bases, there was a span of 11 bases. Germline loops: CDR1 GTSNPN, CDR2 SVGIG (reference sequence). The CDR3 extends over 15 amino acids. CDR3 DNA sequence: TGTGCCTGGAGTGTAGGGGCGGGAACCAAAAACATTCAGTACTTC. Translating gives CAWSVGAGTKNIQYF.

This clone has more than one count but fewer than ten. J is TRBJ2-7 and V is TRBV2; D is unclear. This CDR3 has 11 residues. The ends were cut back, 7 bases at V and 5 bases at J, with 9 bases in the middle. Per the germline V gene, CDR1 is SNHLY and CDR2 is FYNNEI. The CDR3 DNA reads TGTGCCAGCACATTCTTAGACGAGCAGTACTTC. Protein: CASTFLDEQYF.

The J gene is TRBJ1-1, the V gene TRBV27, with 11 bases matching TRBD1. J lost 0 bases, V lost 6 bases, and 6 bases had no gene match. Germline values: CDR1 MNHEY, CDR2 SMNVEV (reference sequence). The CDR3 is 16 amino acids. The DNA of the CDR3 is TGTGCCAGCAGACGGGACAGGGGGTATATGAACACTGAAGCTTTCTTT. It is translated as CASRRDRGYMNTEAFF.

V is TRBV13 and J is TRBJ2-3; 7 nucleotides match TRBD1. With V trimmed by 4 bases and J by 4 bases, 11 bases remained unmatched. This CDR3 comprises 16 residues. The germline V gene encodes CDR1 PRHDT and CDR2 FYEKMQ (reference sequence). CDR3 coding DNA: TGTGCCAGCAGCTCCTTTCAGGGGGTACTGCCAGATACGCAGTATTTT. Protein product: CASSSFQGVLPDTQYF.

This clone has only a few counts. The CDR3 DNA is TGCGCCAGCAGCTTGGCCGCCGTCTACTCCTACAATGAGCAGTTCTTC. It encodes CASSLAAVYSYNEQFF. The chain carries TRBV5-1 and TRBJ2-1; D is unresolved. The CDR3 is made up of 16 amino acids. The ends were cut back, 0 bases at V and 0 bases at J, with 10 bases in the middle. Germline V lookup: CDR1 SGHRS, CDR2 YFSETQ.

This chain connects TRBV7-3 to TRBJ2-1; D might be TRBD1 (6 bases). Trimming took off 5 bases at V and 4 bases at J, with 12 bases between the two ends. The length of the CDR3 is 14 residues. CDR1 is SGHTA, CDR2 FQGTGA, per germline. The CDR3 nucleotides are TGTGCCAGCAGCCCCCAGGGGAAGTACAATGAGCAGTTCTTC. Encoded protein: CASSPQGKYNEQFF.

The rearrangement uses TRBV30 and TRBJ2-1, with 12 bases fitting TRBD2. Germline lookup yields CDR1 GTSNPN and CDR2 SVGIG (reference sequence). The V and J ends lost 0 bases and 8 bases, in that order; junction bases with no gene match: 11. The CDR3 is made up of 17 amino acids. This CDR3 reads CAWSVDRLAGVSDEQFF. CDR3 nucleotides: TGTGCCTGGAGTGTCGATCGACTAGCGGGAGTTAGCGATGAGCAGTTCTTC.

This chain joins TRBV1 and TRBJ2-6; the D call TRBD2 from the table was never checked on the DNA. TRBV1 is listed as a pseudogene. The CDR3 is 17 residues long. The CDR3 sequence is CTMAGGRAFSGANVLTF. In nucleotides, the CDR3 is TGCACCATGGCCGGCGGGAGGGCCTTCTCTGGGGCCAACGTCCTGACTTTC.

The CDR3 bases are TGTGCCAGCAGCCAAGGTAGGACAGGGAGTCAGCCCCAGCATTTT. Its translation is CASSQGRTGSQPQHF. The chain has TRBV4-2 and TRBJ1-5; 8 bases are shared with TRBD1. Germline lookup yields CDR1 LGHNA and CDR2 YNFKEQ. The CDR3 runs 15 residues. Trimming cost V 1 base and J 6 bases; bases outside gene matches: 5.

V and J are TRBV7-6 and TRBJ1-2; the D is unclear. The germline CDR1 and CDR2 sequences are SGHVS and FNYEAQ. The CDR3 contains 10 residues. The V gene lost 10 bases and the J gene lost 11 bases, with 14 bases spanning the gap. The CDR3 region is CAISPVEYTF. Written as DNA, the CDR3 is TGTGCCATTTCCCCCGTCGAGTACACCTTC.

The chain has TRBV9 and TRBJ1-1; TRBD1 matches 9 bases. The trim removed 4 bases at V and 4 bases at J, leaving 2 bases unmatched. This CDR3 is built from 13 residues. Germline CDR1 is SGDLS and CDR2 is YYNGEE. The CDR3 nucleotides read TGTGCCAGCAGCCGGACAGGGGCCACTGAAGCTTTCTTT. Protein sequence: CASSRTGATEAFF.

This clone has more than one count but fewer than ten. V gene TRBV14 combines with J gene TRBJ1-2; the D gene is possibly TRBD1 (5 bases). The CDR3 runs 16 residues. Per the germline V gene, CDR1 is SGHDN and CDR2 is FVKESK. V shed 0 bases and J shed 3 bases, with 14 bases lying between them. The CDR3 sequence: CASSQERGRLDYGYTF. As DNA, the CDR3 is TGTGCCAGCAGCCAAGAAAGGGGCAGACTTGACTATGGCTACACCTTC.

The genes are TRBV29-1 and TRBJ2-5, with D possibly matching TRBD2 (5 bases). The V end lost 6 bases, the J end lost 1 base, and 9 bases lay between the germline ends. Germline V CDR1 and CDR2: SQVTM, ANQGSEA. The CDR3 length is 12 residues. In DNA form, the CDR3 reads TGCAGCGTGCGGACTGGCCAAGAGACCCAGTACTTC. Residues: CSVRTGQETQYF.

This clone was recorded a few times. The chain uses TRBV19 and TRBJ1-5, with D maybe TRBD1 (6 bases). Trimming stripped 4 bases from V and 5 bases from J, with 12 bases between. This CDR3 is 14 amino acids long. From germline, CDR1 is LNHDA and CDR2 SQIVND (reference sequence). CDR3 sequence reads: CASSTTGRYQPQHF. CDR3 nucleotides: TGTGCCAGTAGTACAACAGGGAGATATCAGCCCCAGCATTTT.

The V gene is TRBV30, the J gene TRBJ1-1; a possible D gene is TRBD1 (5 bases). V was clipped by 3 bases and J by 4 bases, with 15 bases between them. Germline values: CDR1 GTSNPN, CDR2 SVGIG (reference sequence). The CDR3 loop spans 14 amino acids. The CDR3 sequence: CAWSPGGWGTEAFF. The CDR3 nucleotides read TGTGCCTGGAGCCCTGGGGGGTGGGGCACTGAAGCTTTCTTT. Supplemented by reference TRBV30 and TRBJ1-1, the full variable domain reads SQTIHQWPATLVQPVGSPLSLECTVEGTSNPNLYWYRQAAGRGLQLLFYSVGIGQISSEVPQNLSASRPQDRQFILSSKKLLLSDSGFYLCAWSPGGWGTEAFFGQGTRLTVV.

V gene TRBV13 combines with J gene TRBJ1-5; TRBD1 aligns across 7 bases. CDR3 length equals 15 residues. From germline, CDR1 is PRHDT and CDR2 FYEKMQ (reference sequence). Unmatched junction bases numbered 4, after V lost 5 bases and J lost 0 bases. The CDR3 DNA reads as TGTGCCAGCAGCAAGCGACAGGGTAGCAATCAGCCCCAGCATTTT. Translated, it gives CASSKRQGSNQPQHF.

V gene TRBV4-3 combines with J gene TRBJ2-5, with 9 bases fitting TRBD1. Germline values: CDR1 LGHNA, CDR2 YSLEER. Trimming at V came to 4 bases and at J to 6 bases, leaving 3 bases not matched to a gene. The CDR3 sequence is 13 residues long. The CDR3 nucleotides are TGCGCCAGCAGCCGGACAGGGGAGAAGACCCAGTACTTC. The encoded protein is CASSRTGEKTQYF.

The chain combines TRBV9 with TRBJ2-6; 7 bases are shared with TRBD1. This CDR3 comprises 18 residues. Germline assignment: CDR1 SGDLS and CDR2 YYNGEE. With 4 bases clipped from V and 0 bases from J, the junction kept 10 bases outside the gene matches. CDR3 loop: CASSSKGQFLSGANVLTF. The CDR3 DNA reads as TGTGCCAGCAGCTCAAAGGGACAGTTCCTCTCTGGGGCCAACGTCCTGACTTTC.

The chain carries TRBV7-6 and TRBJ2-1; 13 nucleotides line up with TRBD2. This CDR3 has 12 residues. V trimming: 10 bases; J trimming: 9 bases; junction bases outside the gene matches: 3. Germline assignment: CDR1 SGHVS and CDR2 FNYEAQ. The CDR3 spells CATGTSGTEQFF. CDR3 sequence (DNA): TGTGCCACCGGGACTAGCGGGACTGAGCAGTTCTTC.

The V call is TRBV7-2, the J call TRBJ1-1; 7 positions match TRBD1. The CDR3 has 15 residues. The trim removed 3 bases at V and 6 bases at J, leaving 10 bases unmatched. CDR1 is SGHTA and CDR2 is FQGNSA in the germline V gene. CDR3 bases: TGTGCCAGCAGCTTGCGAACAGGGGCCCCTCCTGAAGCTTTCTTT. This sequence encodes CASSLRTGAPPEAFF.

The CDR3 region has the DNA TGTGCCAGTAGTGCAGAGAACACTGAAGCTTTCTTT. Amino acid sequence: CASSAENTEAFF. This chain uses TRBV19 with TRBJ1-1; D remains ambiguous. This CDR3 has 12 residues. CDR1 is LNHDA, CDR2 SQIVND, per germline (reference sequence). V lost 5 bases to trimming and J lost 1 base, with 5 bases between them.

A single count supports this clone. The chain has TRBV9 and TRBJ2-3, with 10 bases matching TRBD2. CDR3 length: 15 amino acids. V lost 8 bases and J lost 2; bases outside the gene matches: 8. Germline lookup yields CDR1 SGDLS and CDR2 YYNGEE. The CDR3 nucleotides read TGTGCCAGTGCTTCTAGCGGGAGTTACACAGATACGCAGTATTTT. This sequence encodes CASASSGSYTDTQYF.

The chain combines TRBV7-2 with TRBJ2-5; 16 positions agree with TRBD2. CDR3 size: 16 residues. V lost 5 bases, J lost 8 bases, and 8 bases stayed unmatched. Per the germline V gene, CDR1 is SGHTA and CDR2 is FQGNSA. This CDR3 reads CASSPPGLAGGFTQYF. CDR3 DNA: TGTGCCAGCAGCCCGCCGGGACTAGCGGGAGGGTTTACCCAGTACTTC.